Listed below are T cell receptor beta chains from one sample, sequenced in a study of metastatic and nonmetastatic thyroid tumors. TCRdb ran MiXCR on the PCR reads. The sample has about 18,000 clones; approximately 35% are singletons. Sequencing used tumor tissue. The receptor set was obtained from a female donor with papillary thyroid cancer or a benign thyroid nodule (not recorded which). Some clones in this sample may be carry-over from other donors' samples. CDR3s leave out the opening cysteine and the closing phenylalanine or tryptophan.

CDR3 protein: ASSSNRGRSDTQY
J gene: TRBJ2-3
V gene: TRBV28

CDR3 protein: AWSRGGARYEQF
J gene: TRBJ2-1
V gene: TRBV30

CDR3 protein: ASSITPDQPQH
J gene: TRBJ1-5
V gene: TRBV5-1

CDR3 protein: ASSGASGNRGDTQY
J gene: TRBJ2-3
V gene: TRBV2

CDR3 protein: VSTRGQGTDMQY
J gene: TRBJ2-3
V gene: TRBV5-1

CDR3 protein: ASSLEVQAYEQY
J gene: TRBJ2-7
V gene: TRBV7-8

CDR3 protein: AISTGLSYEQY
J gene: TRBJ2-7
V gene: TRBV10-3

CDR3 protein: ASSPRTSDYEQY
J gene: TRBJ2-7
V gene: TRBV9

CDR3 protein: ASSLGGLKAYEQY
J gene: TRBJ2-7
V gene: TRBV7-9

CDR3 protein: ATSRLLAGGGGEQF
J gene: TRBJ2-1
V gene: TRBV15

CDR3 protein: ASSLGPQGGNTIY
J gene: TRBJ1-3
V gene: TRBV7-2

CDR3 protein: ASSEGRSGSDEQF
J gene: TRBJ2-1
V gene: TRBV6-1

CDR3 protein: ASTLSGGAGGEQY
J gene: TRBJ2-7
V gene: TRBV27

CDR3 protein: ASSAVAGWYYGYT
J gene: TRBJ1-2
V gene: TRBV19